The 14 T cell receptor beta chains below were found in one sample sequenced in a study of T cell changes during pregnancy in multiple sclerosis. The data were produced by immunoSEQ multiplex PCR, yet TCRdb's version contains in-frame clones alone and is incomplete. The sample carries 44,000 or so clones, 90% recorded once. This sample comprised peripheral blood, obtained in the first trimester of pregnancy. The receptors here all came from a female donor in good health, enrolled as a control in a pregnancy study.

The CDR3, as DNA: TGTGCCAGCAGTCCCCCCTTAGCGGGAGGGTACAATGAGCAGTTCTTC. This translates into CASSPPLAGGYNEQFF. The V gene is TRBV28, the J gene TRBJ2-1; 11 bases align to TRBD2. Germline CDR1 MDHEN, CDR2 SYDVKM. CDR3 length equals 16 residues. V was clipped by 5 bases and J by 4 bases; unmatched bases: 7.

V and J are TRBV30 and TRBJ2-3, with 11 nucleotides matching TRBD1. CDR1 and CDR2 from the germline V gene are GTSNPN and SVGIG (reference sequence). The CDR3 covers 15 residues. The V segment lost 5 bases and the J segment 4 bases; nucleotides outside the gene matches: 8. In nucleotides, the CDR3 is TGTGCCTGGGGGGCGCGGGACAGGGGGTCAGATACGCAGTATTTT. Translated: CAWGARDRGSDTQYF.

The chain joins TRBV6-1 to TRBJ1-5; 10 bases match TRBD1. The CDR3 loop spans 18 amino acids. Germline values: CDR1 MNHNS, CDR2 SASEGT. V lost 1 base and J lost 7; bases outside the gene matches: 13. The CDR3 DNA reads as TGTGCCAGCAGTGAAGACCGGACAGGGGGAGCCAAGAGGCAGCCCCAGCATTTT. Translated, it gives CASSEDRTGGAKRQPQHF.

The rearrangement joins TRBV6-1 to TRBJ2-7; 11 bases fit TRBD2. The CDR3 loop spans 15 amino acids. CDR1 MNHNS and CDR2 SASEGT come from the germline V gene. Trimming cost V 7 bases and J 0 bases; bases outside gene matches: 5. This CDR3 reads CASKASGGYSYEQYF. The CDR3 DNA sequence: TGTGCCAGCAAGGCTAGCGGGGGGTACTCCTACGAGCAGTACTTC.

This rearrangement joins TRBV6-1 to TRBJ1-1, with 8 positions matching TRBD1. CDR3 length equals 13 residues. Germline-derived CDR1 and CDR2 are MNHNS and SASEGT. V lost 4 bases, J lost 3 bases, and 1 base stayed unmatched. The chain's CDR3 is CASSVQGDTEAFF. Here the CDR3 DNA reads TGTGCCAGCAGTGTACAGGGGGACACTGAAGCTTTCTTT.

The chain links TRBV19 to TRBJ2-3; 9 bases fit TRBD2. Germline values: CDR1 LNHDA, CDR2 SQIVND (reference sequence). The CDR3 is 17 residues long. The V gene end was trimmed by 5 bases and the J gene end by 6 bases; junction bases not matched to a gene: 15. CDR3 coding DNA: TGTGCCAGTAGTCAGTTTCTAGCGGGATTAGCACACGATACGCAGTATTTT. Residues: CASSQFLAGLAHDTQYF.

The chain is built from TRBV27 and TRBJ1-1; a weak D match, TRBD1 (6 bases). CDR1 is MNHEY and CDR2 is SMNVEV in the germline V gene (reference sequence). The germline V and J ends were trimmed by 5 bases and 5 bases, with 18 bases remaining between them. The CDR3 runs 15 residues. The CDR3 protein is CASSPSIQGGTEAFF. The DNA of the CDR3 is TGTGCCAGCAGTCCTTCCATACAGGGAGGGACTGAAGCTTTCTTT.

The CDR3 reads CASSIGQGLDTIYF. The DNA of the CDR3 is TGCGCCAGCAGCATTGGACAGGGTTTAGACACCATATATTTT. The V and J genes are TRBV5-1 and TRBJ1-3, with 8 bases matching TRBD1. The CDR3 contains 14 residues. V was pared by 4 bases and J by 8 bases, with 8 bases of the junction left unmatched. Germline loops: CDR1 SGHRS, CDR2 YFSETQ.

The J gene is TRBJ2-5, the V gene TRBV11-2, with D tentatively TRBD2 (6 bases). V gave up 5 bases and J gave up 1 base, with 11 bases separating them. Germline CDR1 reads SGHAT; CDR2 reads FQNNGV. This CDR3 has 14 amino acids. The CDR3 sequence: CASSAVGGQETQYF. The CDR3 DNA reads TGTGCCAGCAGCGCAGTCGGGGGCCAAGAGACCCAGTACTTC.

The gene calls are TRBV7-2 and TRBJ2-2; 7 bases line up with TRBD2. The V and J ends lost 5 bases and 7 bases, in that order; junction bases with no gene match: 13. The germline V gene has CDR1 SGHTA and CDR2 FQGNSA. The length of the CDR3 is 16 residues. The CDR3 sequence: CASSQMGGRLIGELFF. CDR3 nucleotides: TGTGCCAGCAGCCAAATGGGCGGGAGACTAATCGGGGAGCTGTTTTTT.

The J gene is TRBJ1-6, the V gene TRBV5-4, with D possibly matching TRBD1 (6 bases). V dropped 0 bases and J dropped 7 bases, with 11 bases sitting between them. The CDR3 covers 15 residues. Germline loops: CDR1 SGHNT, CDR2 YYREEE (reference sequence). CDR3 bases: TGTGCCAGCAGCTTGGCCTCACAGGGCAATTCACCCCTCCACTTT. It yields the protein CASSLASQGNSPLHF.

The chain carries TRBV6-5 and TRBJ2-1, with 14 bases lining up with TRBD2. The CDR3 runs to 16 residues. The V and J ends lost 2 bases and 7 bases, in that order; junction bases with no gene match: 4. Germline V gene data show CDR1 as MNHEY and CDR2 as SVGAGI. The CDR3 nucleotides are TGTGCCAGCAGTTACCCGACTAGCGGGGGGGCTAATGAGCAGTTCTTC. It codes for CASSYPTSGGANEQFF.

This rearrangement joins TRBV5-4 to TRBJ2-4; 11 bases are a match to TRBD1. The CDR3 is made up of 17 amino acids. The J segment lost 0 bases and the V segment lost 4 bases, leaving 6 bases of the junction unmatched. Germline CDR1 is SGHNT and CDR2 is YYREEE (reference sequence). CDR3 nucleotides: TGTGCCAGCAGCCCCGGGGGACAGGGGGTAGCCAAAAACATTCAGTACTTC. Amino acids: CASSPGGQGVAKNIQYF.

The chain combines TRBV20-1 with TRBJ1-1; no definite D call. CDR1 and CDR2 from the germline V gene are DFQATT and SNEGSKA (reference sequence). There are 10 residues in the CDR3. V lost 3 bases and J 8 bases, leaving 7 bases between the germline ends. CDR3: CSASIMEAFF. Written as DNA, the CDR3 is TGCAGTGCTAGTATTATGGAAGCTTTCTTT.